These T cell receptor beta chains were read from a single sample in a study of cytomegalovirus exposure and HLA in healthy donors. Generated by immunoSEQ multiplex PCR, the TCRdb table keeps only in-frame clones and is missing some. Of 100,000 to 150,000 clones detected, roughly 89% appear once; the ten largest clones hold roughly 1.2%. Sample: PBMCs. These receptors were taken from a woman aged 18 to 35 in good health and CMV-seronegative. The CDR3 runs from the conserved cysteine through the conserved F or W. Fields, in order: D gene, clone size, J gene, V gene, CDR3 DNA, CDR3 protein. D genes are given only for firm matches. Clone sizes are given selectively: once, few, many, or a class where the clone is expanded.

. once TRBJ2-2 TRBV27 TGTGCCAGCAGCTTCGGTTTGGGCCTCTACACCGGGGAGCTGTTTTTT CASSFGLGLYTGELFF
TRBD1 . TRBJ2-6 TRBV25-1 TGTGCCAGCAGTGAAGACAGGGGCTGGGCTGGGGCCAACGTCCTGACTTTC CASSEDRGWAGANVLTF
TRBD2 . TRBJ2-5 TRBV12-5 TGTGCTAGTGGGCGCGGGGGTTGGGAGACCCAGTACTTC CASGRGGWETQYF
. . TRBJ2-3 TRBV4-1 TGCGCCAGCAGCCAAGATGGGCTCAGCACAGATACGCAGTATTTT CASSQDGLSTDTQYF
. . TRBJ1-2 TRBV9 TGTGCCAGCAGCGTAGCAGACAGCAGTTATGGCTACACCTTC CASSVADSSYGYTF
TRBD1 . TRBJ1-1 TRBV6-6 TGTGCCAGCGAAAAAAGTTTCGACAGGGGAGCTTTCTTT CASEKSFDRGAFF
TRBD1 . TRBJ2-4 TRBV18 TGTGCCAGCTCGTTTTCTTGGGACAGGGGAACCAAAAACATTCAGTACTTC CASSFSWDRGTKNIQYF
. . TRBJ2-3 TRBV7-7 TGTGCCAGCAGCTTAGGGGGGGTCCGGGGAGATACGCAGTATTTT CASSLGGVRGDTQYF
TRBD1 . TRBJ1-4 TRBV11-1 TGTGCCAGCAGCCGGGACAGCGATGAAAAACTGTTTTTT CASSRDSDEKLFF
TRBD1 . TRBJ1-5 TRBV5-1 TGCGCCAGCAGCTTAGGACAGGGGGCAAATCAGCCCCAGCATTTT CASSLGQGANQPQHF
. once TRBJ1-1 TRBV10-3 TGTGCCATCAGTGACGGGGTGATGAACACTGAAGCTTTCTTT CAISDGVMNTEAFF
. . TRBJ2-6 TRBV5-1 TGCGCCAGCAGCCCCAGGGGTTCTGGGGCCAACGTCCTGACTTTC CASSPRGSGANVLTF
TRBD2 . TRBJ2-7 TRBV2 TGTGCCAGCAGTGAAGCGGGGACTAGCTTTCAGTACTTC CASSEAGTSFQYF
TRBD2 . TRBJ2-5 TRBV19 TGTGCCAGTAGTATTGGTAGCGGGGGGGAAGAGACCCAGTACTTC CASSIGSGGEETQYF
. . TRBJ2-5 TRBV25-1 TGTGCCAGCAGTGCGCAAGAGACCCAGTACTTC CASSAQETQYF
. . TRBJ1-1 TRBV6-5 TGTGCCAGCAGTGACCCCGGGTCTACAGAAGCTTTCTTT CASSDPGSTEAFF
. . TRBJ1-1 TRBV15 TGTGCCACCAGCAGGCCGGAGAGCACTGAAGCTTTCTTT CATSRPESTEAFF
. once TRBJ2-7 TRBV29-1 TGCAGCGTTGAAGATGCTTATCGGGGCTCCTACGAGCAGTACTTC CSVEDAYRGSYEQYF
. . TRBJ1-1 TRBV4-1 TGCGCCAGCAGCCAAGATCGTGGTAGGGCCTCGGAGGATGAAGCTTTCTTT CASSQDRGRASEDEAFF
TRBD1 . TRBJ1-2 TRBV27 TGTGCCAGCAGCACCCCTCTCGGACAGGGGGCGGGTGGCTACACCTTC CASSTPLGQGAGGYTF
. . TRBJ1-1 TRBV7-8 TGTGCCAGCAGCTTAGCGGGGGCGTTGAACACTGAAGCTTTCTTT CASSLAGALNTEAFF
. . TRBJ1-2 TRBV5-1 TGCGCCAGCAGCTTCGGACTGTCTGCTAGCTACACCTTC CASSFGLSASYTF
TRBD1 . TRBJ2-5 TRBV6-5 TGTGCCAGCAGTTGGGGACAGGGACAAGAGACCCAGTACTTC CASSWGQGQETQYF
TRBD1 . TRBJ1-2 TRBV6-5 TGTGCCAGCAGTAAAGGGACAGGTTTTAACTATGGCTACACCTTC CASSKGTGFNYGYTF
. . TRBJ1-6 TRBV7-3 TGTGCCAGCAAGTTCGACAGCTCCTATAATTCACCCCTCCACTTT CASKFDSSYNSPLHF
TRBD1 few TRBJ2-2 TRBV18 TGTGCCAGCTCACCGACAGGGTCAGTCGGGGAGCTGTTTTTT CASSPTGSVGELFF
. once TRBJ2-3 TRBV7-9 TGTGCCAGCAGCTTAGCTATCACAGATACGCAGTATTTT CASSLAITDTQYF
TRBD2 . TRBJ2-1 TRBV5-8 TGTGCCACCCGAGAAACGGGACTAGCTAAGTTCTTC CATRETGLAKFF
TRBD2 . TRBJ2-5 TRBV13 TGTGCCAGCAGTGCGACTAGCGCGCACCAAGAGACCCAGTACTTC CASSATSAHQETQYF
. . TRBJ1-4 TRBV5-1 TGCGCCAGCAGCTGGACTACAGCTGGTGGTGAAAAACTGTTTTTT CASSWTTAGGEKLFF
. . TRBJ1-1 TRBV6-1 TGTGCCAGCAGTGAAACTCCCCCCGGTAGAGCTTTCTTT CASSETPPGRAFF
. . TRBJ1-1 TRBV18 TGTGCCAGCTCCCCAAGGCTGGCGGACACTGAAGCTTTCTTT CASSPRLADTEAFF
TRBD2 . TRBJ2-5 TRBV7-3 TGTGCCAGCAGCTTAAGCGGGGGGGCCAGGGAGACCCAGTACTTC CASSLSGGARETQYF
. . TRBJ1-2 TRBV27 TGTGCCAGCAGTTTAGGGGGCAGGTATGGCTACACCTTC CASSLGGRYGYTF
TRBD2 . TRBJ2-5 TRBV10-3 TGTGCCACTCGACTAGCGGGGGCGCAAGAGACCCAGTACTTC CATRLAGAQETQYF
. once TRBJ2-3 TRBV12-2 TGTGCAAGTCGCTCCTCCCGCCCAGCGGGGGGCGGTACAGATACGCAGTATTTT CASRSSRPAGGGTDTQYF
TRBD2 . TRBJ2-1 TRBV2 TGTGCCAGCGGGGACTATTGGGTGCCTACCAGCAATGAGCAGTTCTTC CASGDYWVPTSNEQFF
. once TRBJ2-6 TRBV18 TGTGCCAGCTCGCTACAGGACTCTGGGGCCAACGTCCTGACTTTC CASSLQDSGANVLTF
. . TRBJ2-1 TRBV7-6 TGTGCCAGCAGCCCCTGGGGGGTCAATGAGCAGTTCTTC CASSPWGVNEQFF
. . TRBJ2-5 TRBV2 TGTGCCAGCAGTGGAAACAGCCAAGAGACCCAGTACTTC CASSGNSQETQYF
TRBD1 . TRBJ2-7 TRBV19 TGTGCCAGTAGTATATGGGACAGGGGCCAGTACGAGCAGTACTTC CASSIWDRGQYEQYF
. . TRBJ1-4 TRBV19 TGTGCCAGTAGTCTCGGTCGTGTTGAAAAACTGTTTTTT CASSLGRVEKLFF
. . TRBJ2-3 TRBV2 TGTGCCAGCAATGGGGCGGGGCTCGACACAGATACGCAGTATTTT CASNGAGLDTDTQYF
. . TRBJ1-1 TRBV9 TGTGCCAGCAGCGTAGATCCCACAGGGTTGGTCACTGAAGCTTTCTTT CASSVDPTGLVTEAFF
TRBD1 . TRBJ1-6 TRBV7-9 TGTGCCAGCACGGGACAGGGTGATTCACCCCTCCACTTT CASTGQGDSPLHF
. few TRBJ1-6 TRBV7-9 TGTGCCAGCAGCTTTGCCACAGGGACCTTTATGCCCCTCCACTTT CASSFATGTFMPLHF
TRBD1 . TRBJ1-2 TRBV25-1 TGTGCCAGCAGTAGGTGGGAGTTGGGGACAGAGGGCTACACCTTC CASSRWELGTEGYTF
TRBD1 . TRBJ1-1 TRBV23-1 TGCGCCAGCAGTCATGAAGACAGGGAGAGACTTCCGAACACTGAAGCTTTCTTT CASSHEDRERLPNTEAFF
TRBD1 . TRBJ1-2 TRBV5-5 TGTGCCAGCAGCTCGGGACAGGGCGGGGGCTACACCTTC CASSSGQGGGYTF
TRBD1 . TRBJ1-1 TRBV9 TGTGCCAGCAGCGTAGGTCCAGGGGGCCGTGAAGCTTTCTTT CASSVGPGGREAFF
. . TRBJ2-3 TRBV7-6 TGTGCCAGCAGCTTGATGGGGCACCACACAGATACGCAGTATTTT CASSLMGHHTDTQYF